The sequence of this TCR beta chain was determined in a study of CD8 T cells in Susac syndrome. This clonotype was seen just once. It was with random hexamers that roughly 0.45 to 1 ug RNA was reverse transcribed. TCRdb fed the immunoSEQ multiplex PCR reads into MiXCR, producing one record per CDR3 protein. The sample has around 270,000 distinct CDR3 sequences; around 91% are singletons. The CDR3 extends over 14 amino acids. V shed 5 bases and J 7 bases; nucleotides not matched to a gene: 7. The chain is built from TRBV12-3 or TRBV12-4 and TRBJ2-1, with 8 bases that match TRBD2. This receptor was obtained from a human donor with multiple sclerosis. The sample consisted of CD8+ T cells from PBMCs. CDR3 loop: CASSTGGNINEQFF. In DNA, the CDR3 is TGTGCCAGCAGTACGGGGGGGAACATTAATGAGCAGTTCTTC.